These T cell receptor beta chains were read from a single sample in a study of CD8 T cells in Susac syndrome. TCRdb ran MiXCR on the immunoSEQ multiplex PCR reads and lists one entry per CDR3 protein. The table records approximately 180,000 distinct CDR3 sequences, roughly 90% of them present only once. The sequenced sample consisted of CD4+ T cells from PBMCs. The receptors were gathered from a human donor with Susac syndrome. The CDR3 runs from the conserved cysteine through the conserved F or W. Each record gives: clone size, D gene, CDR3 length, V gene, J gene, CDR3 protein, CDR3 DNA. The D gene is left open where the match is weak. For some rows the clone size is stated as once, few or many, or as a class when expanded; others skip it.

clone_size: .; d_call: .; cdr3_length: 13; v_call: TRBV2; j_call: TRBJ2-5; cdr3_aa: CASSVSQWETQYF; cdr3_nt: TGTGCCAGCAGTGTTTCGCAATGGGAGACCCAGTACTTC
clone_size: .; d_call: .; cdr3_length: 17; v_call: TRBV7-2; j_call: TRBJ2-2; cdr3_aa: CASSSSPAGADFGELFF; cdr3_nt: TGTGCCAGCAGCTCCTCTCCCGCGGGGGCAGATTTCGGGGAGCTGTTTTTT
clone_size: .; d_call: TRBD2; cdr3_length: 15; v_call: TRBV28; j_call: TRBJ2-4; cdr3_aa: CASSRAGGPGNIQYF; cdr3_nt: TGTGCCAGCAGCCGAGCGGGAGGGCCTGGAAACATTCAGTACTTC
clone_size: .; d_call: .; cdr3_length: 15; v_call: TRBV10-3; j_call: TRBJ2-1; cdr3_aa: CAISESAGFKDEQFF; cdr3_nt: TGTGCCATCAGTGAGTCGGCGGGATTCAAAGATGAGCAGTTCTTC
clone_size: .; d_call: .; cdr3_length: 13; v_call: TRBV28; j_call: TRBJ1-4; cdr3_aa: CASSATGNEKLFF; cdr3_nt: TGTGCCAGCAGTGCTACAGGGAATGAAAAACTGTTTTTT
clone_size: few; d_call: .; cdr3_length: 15; v_call: TRBV28; j_call: TRBJ2-2; cdr3_aa: CASSLLGTNTGELFF; cdr3_nt: TGTGCCAGCAGTTTATTGGGCACGAACACCGGGGAGCTGTTTTTT
clone_size: .; d_call: TRBD2; cdr3_length: 17; v_call: TRBV6-2/TRBV6-3; j_call: TRBJ2-3; cdr3_aa: CASSDPGLAGGPDTQYF; cdr3_nt: TGTGCCAGCAGCGACCCTGGACTAGCGGGAGGGCCAGATACGCAGTATTTT
clone_size: .; d_call: .; cdr3_length: 11; v_call: TRBV30; j_call: TRBJ1-2; cdr3_aa: CAWNVGGGYTF; cdr3_nt: TGTGCCTGGAACGTTGGGGGAGGCTACACCTTC
clone_size: .; d_call: TRBD1; cdr3_length: 15; v_call: TRBV12-3/TRBV12-4; j_call: TRBJ2-1; cdr3_aa: CASSRTGGYYNEQFF; cdr3_nt: TGTGCCAGCAGTCGGACAGGGGGCTACTACAATGAGCAGTTCTTC
clone_size: once; d_call: .; cdr3_length: 16; v_call: TRBV2; j_call: TRBJ2-5; cdr3_aa: CASNTLTRSPWETQYF; cdr3_nt: TGTGCCAGCAACACTTTGACTAGATCTCCGTGGGAGACCCAGTACTTC
clone_size: .; d_call: .; cdr3_length: 14; v_call: TRBV19; j_call: TRBJ2-3; cdr3_aa: CASSIGGGTDTQYF; cdr3_nt: TGTGCCAGTAGTATAGGCGGGGGCACAGATACGCAGTATTTT
clone_size: .; d_call: .; cdr3_length: 14; v_call: TRBV4-1; j_call: TRBJ1-5; cdr3_aa: CASSLGHSGQPQHF; cdr3_nt: TGCGCCAGCAGCCTCGGACATTCGGGGCAGCCCCAGCATTTT
clone_size: .; d_call: .; cdr3_length: 14; v_call: TRBV7-3; j_call: TRBJ1-6; cdr3_aa: CASSLGVSNSPLHF; cdr3_nt: TGTGCCAGCAGCTTGGGGGTCAGTAATTCACCCCTCCACTTT
clone_size: .; d_call: TRBD2; cdr3_length: 16; v_call: TRBV5-6; j_call: TRBJ2-1; cdr3_aa: CASSPLGRGVNDEQFF; cdr3_nt: TGTGCCAGCAGCCCGCTGGGGCGGGGGGTGAACGATGAGCAGTTCTTC
clone_size: .; d_call: .; cdr3_length: 12; v_call: TRBV6-1; j_call: TRBJ2-3; cdr3_aa: CASSRLLDTQYF; cdr3_nt: TGTGCCAGCAGTCGACTTCTAGATACGCAGTATTTT
clone_size: .; d_call: .; cdr3_length: 14; v_call: TRBV9; j_call: TRBJ2-1; cdr3_aa: CASSLTSGGNEQFF; cdr3_nt: TGTGCCAGCAGCCTGACGTCTGGGGGTAATGAGCAGTTCTTC
clone_size: .; d_call: .; cdr3_length: 15; v_call: TRBV7-9; j_call: TRBJ1-5; cdr3_aa: CASSPPGGVNQPQHF; cdr3_nt: TGTGCCAGCAGCCCCCCGGGGGGAGTTAATCAGCCCCAGCATTTT
clone_size: .; d_call: .; cdr3_length: 11; v_call: TRBV3-1; j_call: TRBJ2-7; cdr3_aa: CASSQEGGQYF; cdr3_nt: TGTGCCAGCAGCCAAGAGGGGGGGCAGTACTTC
clone_size: .; d_call: .; cdr3_length: 12; v_call: TRBV5-1; j_call: TRBJ2-1; cdr3_aa: CASSLAAREQFF; cdr3_nt: TGCGCCAGCAGCTTGGCAGCGAGAGAGCAGTTCTTC
clone_size: once; d_call: .; cdr3_length: 14; v_call: TRBV3-1; j_call: TRBJ1-2; cdr3_aa: CASSQEWPLYGYTF; cdr3_nt: TGTGCCAGCAGCCAAGAGTGGCCTCTCTATGGCTACACCTTC
clone_size: .; d_call: .; cdr3_length: 13; v_call: TRBV4-1; j_call: TRBJ1-1; cdr3_aa: CASSQEVVGEAFF; cdr3_nt: TGCGCCAGCAGCCAAGAAGTAGTGGGGGAAGCTTTCTTT
clone_size: few; d_call: .; cdr3_length: 12; v_call: TRBV3-1; j_call: TRBJ2-7; cdr3_aa: CASSQLLGEQYF; cdr3_nt: TGTGCCAGCAGCCAATTACTAGGCGAGCAGTACTTC
clone_size: .; d_call: TRBD1; cdr3_length: 18; v_call: TRBV4-1; j_call: TRBJ1-2; cdr3_aa: CASSQDAATGAVGGGYTF; cdr3_nt: TGCGCCAGCAGCCAAGACGCCGCGACAGGGGCCGTGGGGGGAGGCTACACCTTC
clone_size: .; d_call: TRBD1; cdr3_length: 17; v_call: TRBV7-6; j_call: TRBJ2-7; cdr3_aa: CASSWGQGSSLSYEQYF; cdr3_nt: TGTGCCAGCAGCTGGGGACAGGGGTCCTCGCTATCCTACGAGCAGTACTTC
clone_size: .; d_call: .; cdr3_length: 14; v_call: TRBV12-3/TRBV12-4; j_call: TRBJ1-6; cdr3_aa: CASSPDTGHSPLHF; cdr3_nt: TGTGCCAGCAGTCCTGACACGGGCCATTCACCCCTCCACTTT
clone_size: .; d_call: .; cdr3_length: 15; v_call: TRBV9; j_call: TRBJ2-5; cdr3_aa: CASSVHRGYRETQYF; cdr3_nt: TGTGCCAGCAGCGTTCACCGTGGGTATAGAGAGACCCAGTACTTC
clone_size: .; d_call: TRBD1; cdr3_length: 14; v_call: TRBV5-1; j_call: TRBJ2-3; cdr3_aa: CASSSTGAGDTQYF; cdr3_nt: TGCGCCAGCAGCTCGACAGGGGCTGGGGATACGCAGTATTTT
clone_size: .; d_call: .; cdr3_length: 16; v_call: TRBV23-1; j_call: TRBJ2-7; cdr3_aa: CASSRSRGPPSYEQYF; cdr3_nt: TGCGCCAGCAGTCGTTCAAGAGGTCCGCCGTCCTACGAGCAGTACTTC
clone_size: .; d_call: TRBD1; cdr3_length: 18; v_call: TRBV3-1; j_call: TRBJ1-4; cdr3_aa: CASSPGQGPTSTNEKLFF; cdr3_nt: TGTGCCAGCAGCCCCGGACAGGGGCCTACTTCAACTAATGAAAAACTGTTTTTT
clone_size: once; d_call: .; cdr3_length: 14; v_call: TRBV20-1; j_call: TRBJ1-5; cdr3_aa: CSAKSIDLNQPQHF; cdr3_nt: TGCAGTGCTAAGTCCATTGACCTTAATCAGCCCCAGCATTTT
clone_size: .; d_call: .; cdr3_length: 15; v_call: TRBV5-4; j_call: TRBJ2-7; cdr3_aa: CASSPLPRDSYEQYF; cdr3_nt: TGTGCCAGCAGCCCCCTTCCCAGAGATTCCTACGAGCAGTACTTC
clone_size: .; d_call: .; cdr3_length: 13; v_call: TRBV7-2; j_call: TRBJ2-2; cdr3_aa: CASSLGGSGELFF; cdr3_nt: TGTGCCAGCAGCTTAGGAGGTTCCGGGGAGCTGTTTTTT
clone_size: .; d_call: TRBD1; cdr3_length: 13; v_call: TRBV10-3; j_call: TRBJ2-7; cdr3_aa: CAIGVTGRYEQYF; cdr3_nt: TGTGCCATCGGGGTGACAGGGCGCTACGAGCAGTACTTC
clone_size: .; d_call: .; cdr3_length: 13; v_call: TRBV10-3; j_call: TRBJ2-7; cdr3_aa: CAISGGGTYEQYF; cdr3_nt: TGTGCCATCAGTGGAGGGGGGACCTACGAGCAGTACTTC
clone_size: .; d_call: .; cdr3_length: 15; v_call: TRBV28; j_call: TRBJ2-1; cdr3_aa: CASSLYDRRLNEQFF; cdr3_nt: TGTGCCAGCAGTTTATATGACAGGAGATTAAATGAGCAGTTCTTC
clone_size: .; d_call: .; cdr3_length: 16; v_call: TRBV5-1; j_call: TRBJ2-6; cdr3_aa: CASSSEHRAGANVLTF; cdr3_nt: TGCGCCAGCAGCTCGGAACACAGGGCTGGGGCCAACGTCCTGACTTTC
clone_size: .; d_call: .; cdr3_length: 13; v_call: TRBV29-1; j_call: TRBJ1-2; cdr3_aa: CSVDRVSNYGYTF; cdr3_nt: TGCAGCGTTGACAGGGTTTCTAACTATGGCTACACCTTC
clone_size: once; d_call: TRBD1; cdr3_length: 15; v_call: TRBV11-2; j_call: TRBJ2-5; cdr3_aa: CASSLLTGGTETQYF; cdr3_nt: TGTGCCAGCAGCTTGCTAACAGGGGGCACGGAGACCCAGTACTTC
clone_size: few; d_call: .; cdr3_length: 14; v_call: TRBV7-9; j_call: TRBJ2-5; cdr3_aa: CASTYWGDQETQYF; cdr3_nt: TGTGCCAGCACCTATTGGGGGGACCAAGAGACCCAGTACTTC
clone_size: .; d_call: .; cdr3_length: 15; v_call: TRBV6-5; j_call: TRBJ1-5; cdr3_aa: CASSYSDDGNQPQHF; cdr3_nt: TGTGCCAGCAGTTACTCTGATGATGGCAATCAGCCCCAGCATTTT
clone_size: once; d_call: .; cdr3_length: 14; v_call: TRBV12-3/TRBV12-4; j_call: TRBJ2-5; cdr3_aa: CASSFWTRADTQYF; cdr3_nt: TGTGCCAGCAGTTTTTGGACCCGGGCAGATACCCAGTACTTC
clone_size: .; d_call: .; cdr3_length: 13; v_call: TRBV7-9; j_call: TRBJ2-7; cdr3_aa: CASSFNRAHEQYF; cdr3_nt: TGTGCCAGCAGCTTCAACAGGGCCCACGAGCAGTACTTC
clone_size: once; d_call: .; cdr3_length: 11; v_call: TRBV9; j_call: TRBJ2-3; cdr3_aa: CASSVDSTQYF; cdr3_nt: TGTGCCAGCAGCGTAGACTCTACGCAGTATTTT
clone_size: .; d_call: .; cdr3_length: 13; v_call: TRBV6-1; j_call: TRBJ2-5; cdr3_aa: CASSSTGQETQYF; cdr3_nt: TGTGCCAGTTCCTCGACTGGCCAAGAGACCCAGTACTTC
clone_size: .; d_call: .; cdr3_length: 14; v_call: TRBV6-1; j_call: TRBJ2-7; cdr3_aa: CASSEGVFIYEQYF; cdr3_nt: TGTGCCAGCAGTGAAGGAGTTTTTATCTACGAGCAGTACTTC